A single sample is the source of the 12 T cell receptor beta chains below, sequenced in a study of shared clonotypes between healthy human individuals. The repertoire was sequenced with immunoSEQ multiplex PCR; TCRdb's copy has only in-frame clones and lacks some. The sample carries about 590,000 clones, over 95% recorded once. The naive CD8 fraction comprised CD45RO-negative cells positively selected for CCR7 and excluded terminally differentiated effector memory CD45RA+ cells. Sample: naive CD8+ T cells sorted from blood. The receptors stem from a woman aged 30 to 39 in good health.

J is TRBJ2-3 and V is TRBV10-3; 7 bases line up with TRBD1. Per germline, CDR1 ENHRY and CDR2 SYGVKD. There are 16 residues in the CDR3. V lost 0 bases and J lost 4; bases outside the gene matches: 7. CDR3 nucleotides: TGTGCCATCAGTGAGTCTGGCAGGGGGTCATCAGATACGCAGTATTTT. The encoded protein is CAISESGRGSSDTQYF.

The J gene is TRBJ2-7, the V gene TRBV5-5; 7 bases agree with TRBD1. Germline V gene data show CDR1 as SGHKS and CDR2 as YYEKEE (reference sequence). The junction had 9 bases not matched to a gene; V was cut back by 0 bases and J by 6 bases. The CDR3 runs 15 residues. CDR3 in amino acids: CASSLDTGELFEQYF. The CDR3 nucleotides are TGTGCCAGCAGCTTGGATACAGGGGAACTCTTCGAGCAGTACTTC.

The V gene is TRBV28, the J gene TRBJ2-2, with TRBD1 identical over 7 bases. Germline V gene data show CDR1 as MDHEN and CDR2 as SYDVKM. After removal of 6 bases from V and 5 bases from J, the junction contained 15 bases not matched to a gene. The CDR3 covers 17 residues. The CDR3, as DNA: TGTGCCAGCAGCGATTTTGTAAAGGGGGCTTGGACCGGGGAGCTGTTTTTT. This sequence encodes CASSDFVKGAWTGELFF.

The chain uses TRBV6-5 and TRBJ2-5; D may be TRBD2 (6 bases). V dropped 0 bases and J dropped 4 bases, with 9 bases sitting between them. Germline CDR1 and CDR2: MNHEY and SVGAGI. The length of the CDR3 is 14 residues. The CDR3 loop reads CASSYSQGGETQYF. In DNA form, the CDR3 reads TGTGCCAGCAGTTACTCGCAGGGAGGAGAGACCCAGTACTTC.

V is TRBV19 and J is TRBJ2-2; 7 bases line up with TRBD2. This CDR3 has 15 residues. Germline V gene data show CDR1 as LNHDA and CDR2 as SQIVND (reference sequence). V lost 5 bases, J lost 5 bases, and 8 bases stayed unmatched. The DNA of the CDR3 is TGTGCCAGTAGTCCCTGGACGGGAGGAACCGGGGAGCTGTTTTTT. This sequence encodes CASSPWTGGTGELFF.

This chain links TRBV27 with TRBJ2-1, with 7 bases fitting TRBD2. CDR3 length equals 18 residues. Trimming removed 2 bases from V and 10 bases from J; junction bases left unmatched: 20. Looked up from germline, CDR1 is MNHEY and CDR2 is SMNVEV (reference sequence). The CDR3 bases are TGTGCCAGCAGTTTAGGTTTTCGGTTAGCGGGCCCGAGATTGGAGCAGTTCTTC. Residues: CASSLGFRLAGPRLEQFF.

CDR3 protein: CASHPGYTDTQYF. The CDR3 coding sequence is TGTGCCAGCCACCCCGGATACACAGATACGCAGTATTTT. The chain has TRBV2 and TRBJ2-3, with D hard to call. The V end lost 8 bases, the J end lost 2 bases, and 11 bases lay between the germline ends. The CDR3 is 13 residues long. CDR1 is SNHLY and CDR2 is FYNNEI in the germline V gene.

The sample holds one count of this clone. This chain joins TRBV7-9 and TRBJ2-1, with D perhaps TRBD1 (5 bases). The ends were cut back, 6 bases at V and 3 bases at J, with 9 bases in the middle. The germline gives CDR1 SEHNR, CDR2 FQNEAQ (reference sequence). The CDR3 extends over 13 amino acids. CDR3 coding DNA: TGTGCCAGCAGGACAGCTCTCTACAATGAGCAGTTCTTC. As protein: CASRTALYNEQFF.

This chain uses TRBV7-9 with TRBJ2-7; D is possibly TRBD2 (6 bases). Trimming removed 4 bases at V and 4 bases at J, with 14 bases between. The CDR3 is made up of 14 amino acids. Germline loops: CDR1 SEHNR, CDR2 FQNEAQ (reference sequence). The CDR3 bases are TGTGCCAGCAGCTCAAGCGGGCTCCCATACGAGCAGTACTTC. Translated: CASSSSGLPYEQYF.

DNA for the CDR3: TGTGCCCAGCGGAGCTTGCAAGAGACCCAGTACTTC. Its translation: CAQRSLQETQYF. The genes are TRBV2 and TRBJ2-5, with D perhaps TRBD2 (5 bases). The V end lost 11 bases, the J end lost 2 bases, and 12 bases lay between the germline ends. The CDR3 totals 12 residues. Germline CDR1 SNHLY, CDR2 FYNNEI.

This rearrangement joins TRBV7-9 to TRBJ2-4, with unresolved D. The germline V gene encodes CDR1 SEHNR and CDR2 FQNEAQ (reference sequence). The CDR3 is made up of 16 amino acids. V lost 4 bases and J lost 0, with 13 bases in between. The CDR3 region has the DNA TGTGCCAGCAGCTCCGACCCGAGTTTAGCCAAAAACATTCAGTACTTC. Amino acid sequence: CASSSDPSLAKNIQYF.

The J gene is TRBJ1-4, the V gene TRBV2, with D tentatively TRBD1 (6 bases). V dropped 2 bases and J dropped 4 bases, with 11 bases sitting between them. The germline V gene encodes CDR1 SNHLY and CDR2 FYNNEI. The CDR3 has 15 residues. CDR3 sequence: CASSESTGLNEKLFF. Written as DNA, the CDR3 is TGTGCCAGCAGTGAATCCACAGGGCTTAATGAAAAACTGTTTTTT.